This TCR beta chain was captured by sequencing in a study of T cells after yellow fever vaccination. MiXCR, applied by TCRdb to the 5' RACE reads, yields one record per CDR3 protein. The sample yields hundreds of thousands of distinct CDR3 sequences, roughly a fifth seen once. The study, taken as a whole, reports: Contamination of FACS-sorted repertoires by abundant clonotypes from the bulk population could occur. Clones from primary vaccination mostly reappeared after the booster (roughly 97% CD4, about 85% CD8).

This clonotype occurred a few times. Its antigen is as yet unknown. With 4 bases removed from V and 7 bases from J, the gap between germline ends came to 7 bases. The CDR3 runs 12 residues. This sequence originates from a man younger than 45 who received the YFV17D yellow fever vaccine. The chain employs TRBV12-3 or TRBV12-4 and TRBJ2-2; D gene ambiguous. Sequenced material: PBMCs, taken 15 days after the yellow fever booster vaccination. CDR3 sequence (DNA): TGTGCCAGCAGTTCTCCTCACGGGGAGCTGTTTTTT. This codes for CASSSPHGELFF.